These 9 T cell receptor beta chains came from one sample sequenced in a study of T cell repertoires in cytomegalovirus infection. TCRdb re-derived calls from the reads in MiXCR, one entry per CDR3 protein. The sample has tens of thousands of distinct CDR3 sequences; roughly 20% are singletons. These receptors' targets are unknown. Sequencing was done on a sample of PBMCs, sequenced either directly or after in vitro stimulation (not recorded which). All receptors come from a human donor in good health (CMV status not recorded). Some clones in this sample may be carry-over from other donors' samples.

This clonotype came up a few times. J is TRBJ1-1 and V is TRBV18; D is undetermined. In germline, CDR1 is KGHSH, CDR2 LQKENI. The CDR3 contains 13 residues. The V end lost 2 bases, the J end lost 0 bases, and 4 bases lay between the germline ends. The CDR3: CASSPTVNTEAFF. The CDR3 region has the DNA TGTGCCAGCTCACCAACAGTGAACACTGAAGCTTTCTTT.

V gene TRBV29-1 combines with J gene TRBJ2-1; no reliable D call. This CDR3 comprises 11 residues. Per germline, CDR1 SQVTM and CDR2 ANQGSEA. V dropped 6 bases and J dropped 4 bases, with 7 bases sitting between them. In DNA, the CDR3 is TGCAGCGTCCTATATTACAATGAGCAGTTCTTC. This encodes CSVLYYNEQFF.

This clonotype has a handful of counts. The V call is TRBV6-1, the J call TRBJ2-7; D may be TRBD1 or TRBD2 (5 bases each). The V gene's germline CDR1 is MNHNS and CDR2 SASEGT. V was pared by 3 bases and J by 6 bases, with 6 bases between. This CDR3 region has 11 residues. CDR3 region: CASSEGVEQYV. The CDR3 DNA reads TGTGCCAGCAGTGAGGGGGTCGAGCAGTACGTC.

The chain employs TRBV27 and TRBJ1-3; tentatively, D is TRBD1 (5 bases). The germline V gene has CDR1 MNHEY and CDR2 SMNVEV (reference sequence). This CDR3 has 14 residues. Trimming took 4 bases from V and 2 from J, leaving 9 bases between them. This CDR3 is CASSSTTAGNTIYF. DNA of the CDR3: TGTGCCAGCAGTTCAACGACAGCTGGAAACACCATATATTTT.

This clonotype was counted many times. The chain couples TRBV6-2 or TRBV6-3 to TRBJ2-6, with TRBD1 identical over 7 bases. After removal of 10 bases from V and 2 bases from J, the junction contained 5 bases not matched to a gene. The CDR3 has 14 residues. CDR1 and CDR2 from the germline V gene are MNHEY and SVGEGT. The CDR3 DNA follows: TGTGCCATTACACAGGGGACTGGGGCCAACGTCCTGACTTTC. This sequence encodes CAITQGTGANVLTF.

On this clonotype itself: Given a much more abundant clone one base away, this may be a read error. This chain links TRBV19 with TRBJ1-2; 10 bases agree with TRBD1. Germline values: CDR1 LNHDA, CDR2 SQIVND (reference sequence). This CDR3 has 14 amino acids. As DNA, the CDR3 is TGTGCCGGTAGTACCCGGACAGGGGGGAGTGGCTACACCTTC. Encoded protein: CAGSTRTGGSGYTF.

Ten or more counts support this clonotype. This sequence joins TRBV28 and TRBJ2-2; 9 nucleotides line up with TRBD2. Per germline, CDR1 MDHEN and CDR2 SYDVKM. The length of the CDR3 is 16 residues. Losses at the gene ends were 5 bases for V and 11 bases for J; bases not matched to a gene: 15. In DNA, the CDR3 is TGTGCCAGCAGTCCACCCTACGTTTTAGGGACTAGCGAGCTGTTTTTT. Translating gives CASSPPYVLGTSELFF.

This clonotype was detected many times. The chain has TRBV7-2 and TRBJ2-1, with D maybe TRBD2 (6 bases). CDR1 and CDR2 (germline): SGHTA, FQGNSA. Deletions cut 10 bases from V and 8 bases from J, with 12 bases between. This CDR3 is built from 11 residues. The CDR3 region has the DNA TGTGCCACCCGGAGGGGTCATGAGCAGTTCTTC. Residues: CATRRGHEQFF.

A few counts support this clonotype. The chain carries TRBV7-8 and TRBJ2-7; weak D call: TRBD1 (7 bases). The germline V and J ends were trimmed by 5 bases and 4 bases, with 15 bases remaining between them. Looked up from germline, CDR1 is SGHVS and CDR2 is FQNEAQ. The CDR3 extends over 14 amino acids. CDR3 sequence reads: CASSLGPGGYEQYF. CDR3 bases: TGTGCCAGCAGCCTGGGGCCAGGGGGGTACGAGCAGTACTTC.